Below, one TCR beta chain is given with its context. The antigen remains undetermined. Generated by immunoSEQ multiplex PCR, the TCRdb table keeps only in-frame clones and is missing some. The repertoire consists of about 2.1 million clones, with 93% occurring once and the leading ten covering 1.5% to 2%. These data originate in a study of shared clonotypes between healthy human individuals. About the research overall: A couple of women and three men aged 18 to 49 made up the donors.

The naive CD8 fraction comprised CD45RO-negative cells positively selected for CCR7 and excluded terminally differentiated effector memory CD45RA+ cells. General study results and limits: Sorted-subset samples were not fully sequenced, rarefaction indicated. A handful of donors showed sharing of approximately 4.7% of naive CD4 clonotypes.

J lost 5 bases, V lost 2 bases, and 3 bases had no gene match. Germline V lookup: CDR1 SQVTM, CDR2 ANQGSEA. This CDR3 contains 15 residues. The sample comprised naive CD8+ T cells from PBMCs. This rearrangement joins TRBV29-1 to TRBJ2-1, with TRBD2 matching over 13 bases. This TCR came from a man between 18 and 35 years old in good health. Some clones in this sample may be carry-over from other donors' samples. CDR3 sequence: CSVERGLAGHNEQFF. CDR3 DNA sequence: TGCAGCGTTGAAAGGGGACTAGCGGGACACAATGAGCAGTTCTTC.